Included here is one T cell receptor beta chain sequence, with context. Assay used: immunoSEQ multiplex PCR; TCRdb lists only in-frame clones, some missing. The sample consists of roughly 710,000 clones, 70% to 90% of them appearing once. This entry comes from a study of shared T cell receptors in the human thymus. This same sample was also taken into another study, of human thymus T cells. That study reports: Related studies found that unrelated individuals share highly overlapping thymic repertoires.

The sample comprised thymocytes. This receptor was obtained from a girl under three years old with a congenital heart defect.

The CDR3 sequence is CASVWGDTGELFF. The CDR3 DNA sequence: TGCGCCAGCGTCTGGGGGGACACCGGGGAGCTGTTTTTT. V gene TRBV5-1 combines with J gene TRBJ2-2; weak D call: TRBD2 (6 bases). CDR1 and CDR2 (germline): SGHRS, YFSETQ. The CDR3 extends over 13 amino acids. With 7 bases removed from V and 3 bases from J, the gap between germline ends came to 10 bases.